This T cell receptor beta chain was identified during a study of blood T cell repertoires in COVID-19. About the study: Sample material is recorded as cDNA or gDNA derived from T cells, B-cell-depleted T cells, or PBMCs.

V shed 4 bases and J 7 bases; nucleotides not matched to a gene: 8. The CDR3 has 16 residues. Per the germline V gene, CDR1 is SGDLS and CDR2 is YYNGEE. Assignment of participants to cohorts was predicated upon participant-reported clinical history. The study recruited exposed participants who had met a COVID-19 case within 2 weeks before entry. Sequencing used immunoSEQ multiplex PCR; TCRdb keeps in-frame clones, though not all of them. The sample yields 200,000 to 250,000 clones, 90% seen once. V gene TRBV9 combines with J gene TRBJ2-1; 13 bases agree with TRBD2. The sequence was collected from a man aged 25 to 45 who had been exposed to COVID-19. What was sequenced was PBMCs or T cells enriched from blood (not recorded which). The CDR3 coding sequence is TGTGCCAGCAGCCCTCGGAGGGGACTAGCGGGGAATGAGCAGTTCTTC. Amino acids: CASSPRRGLAGNEQFF.